This entry lists 19 T cell receptor beta chains sequenced from one sample in a study of regulatory T cells in long-lasting Graves disease. Library construction for TCR beta used iRepertoire HTBI primers and Arm-PCR of CDR3 regions. TCRdb itself ran the multiplex PCR reads through MiXCR, one entry per CDR3 protein. This sample yields hundreds of thousands of distinct CDR3 sequences, of which around 15% are seen a single time; 25% belongs to the top ten. Time point specified: newly diagnosed GD, antithyroid drugs for less than 3 months. PBMC-derived RNA was used for the TCR library. The sample was also reused in another study, on T cells in Graves' hyperthyroidism and ophthalmopathy.

Sequencing used peripheral blood mononuclear cells (PBMCs), obtained at new diagnosis, from a patient treated with antithyroid drugs. Receptor source: a woman aged 40-65 years with Graves disease.

This clonotype turned up a few times. This chain uses TRBV5-1 with TRBJ2-5; 7 positions agree with TRBD1. In germline, CDR1 is SGHRS, CDR2 YFSETQ. CDR3 length: 14 residues. V gave up 4 bases and J gave up 3 bases; unmatched junction bases: 6. The CDR3 DNA is TGCGCCAGCAGCACAGGGACAGCGAAAGAGACCCAGTACTTC. This encodes CASSTGTAKETQYF.

The rearrangement uses TRBV5-1 and TRBJ1-5; the D is unclear. V was pared by 0 bases and J by 0 bases, with 7 bases between. CDR1 SGHRS and CDR2 YFSETQ come from the germline V gene. The CDR3 sequence is 15 residues long. As DNA, the CDR3 is TGCGCCAGCAGCTTGGGTCCTAGTAGCAATCAGCCCCAGCATTTT. Translation gives CASSLGPSSNQPQHF. Together with reference TRBV5-1 and TRBJ1-5, the CDR3 gives the full variable domain: KAGVTQTPRYLIKTRGQQVTLSCSPISGHRSVSWYQQTPGQGLQFLFEYFSETQRNKGNFPGRFSGRQFSNSRSEMNVSTLELGDSALYLCASSLGPSSNQPQHFGDGTRLSIL.

This clonotype was recorded many times. The V and J genes are TRBV5-6 and TRBJ2-1; 7 nucleotides align to TRBD1. This CDR3 region has 16 residues. CDR1 is SGHDT, CDR2 YYEEEE, per germline. V was pared by 1 base and J by 3 bases, with 7 bases of the junction left unmatched. This CDR3 is CASSLPFRQGYNEQFF. The CDR3 region has the DNA TGTGCCAGCAGCTTGCCGTTCCGACAGGGCTACAATGAGCAGTTCTTC.

This clonotype was seen only once. The chain links TRBV28 to TRBJ1-4; 8 bases match TRBD1. The trim removed 7 bases at V and 4 bases at J, leaving 11 bases unmatched. CDR1 MDHEN and CDR2 SYDVKM come from the germline V gene. CDR3 length equals 16 residues. Here the CDR3 DNA reads TGTGCCAGCAATCCACAGGGGGGAGGCCTTAATGAAAAACTGTTTTTT. Translating gives CASNPQGGGLNEKLFF.

This chain joins TRBV6-1 and TRBJ2-2; D is ambiguous. The V end was cut by 5 bases, the J end by 5 bases, with 12 bases between. CDR3 length: 14 amino acids. CDR1 is MNHNS and CDR2 is SASEGT in the germline V gene. The CDR3 region is CASSPKGHTGELFF. CDR3 DNA sequence: TGTGCCAGCAGTCCCAAGGGCCATACCGGGGAGCTGTTTTTT.

This clonotype was detected many times. J is TRBJ2-1 and V is TRBV11-2, with D perhaps matching TRBD1 (6 bases). Trimming took 8 bases from V and 1 from J, leaving 18 bases between them. Germline lookup yields CDR1 SGHAT and CDR2 FQNNGV. The CDR3 loop spans 16 amino acids. This CDR3 is CASSRGIEGSYNEQFF. CDR3 DNA sequence: TGTGCCAGCTCAAGGGGGATTGAGGGATCCTACAATGAGCAGTTCTTC.

The CDR3: CSAHTGSGYTF. In DNA form, the CDR3 reads TGCAGTGCCCACACAGGGTCTGGCTACACCTTC. The gene calls are TRBV20-1 and TRBJ1-2, with D maybe TRBD1 (6 bases). Per germline, CDR1 DFQATT and CDR2 SNEGSKA (reference sequence). Trimming took off 6 bases at V and 7 bases at J, with 12 bases between the two ends. The length of the CDR3 is 11 residues.

To note about this clonotype: One end of the junction fails to match germline, which may point to a read error. CDR3 sequence reads: CASSQDRGGRDGYTF. The CDR3 nucleotides read TGCGCCAGCAGCCAAGATCGGGGAGGGAGAGATGGCTACACCTTC. The chain carries TRBV11-3 and TRBJ1-2; D uncertain. The CDR3 loop spans 15 amino acids. Germline V gene sequence: CDR1 SGHNT, CDR2 YENEEA.

This clonotype was seen a few times. The V and J genes are TRBV6-4 and TRBJ2-2; D not resolved. The germline gives CDR1 MRHNA, CDR2 SNTAGT. The CDR3 has 15 amino acids. Trimming removed 3 bases at V and 0 bases at J, with 8 bases between. CDR3 loop: CASSEDASNTGELFF. The CDR3 DNA is TGTGCCAGCAGTGAAGATGCCTCGAACACCGGGGAGCTGTTTTTT.

J is TRBJ2-6 and V is TRBV29-1; D remains ambiguous. This CDR3 is 13 amino acids long. Looked up from germline, CDR1 is SQVTM and CDR2 is ANQGSEA. With 4 bases removed from V and 0 bases from J, the gap between germline ends came to 4 bases. The CDR3 here is CSVGSSGANVLTF. In nucleotides, the CDR3 is TGCAGCGTTGGAAGCTCTGGGGCCAACGTCCTGACTTTC.

The rearrangement uses TRBV10-2 and TRBJ2-3; tentatively, D is TRBD1 (5 bases). V was shortened by 11 bases and J by 4 bases, with 7 bases between the two germline ends. CDR1 and CDR2 from the germline V gene are WSHSY and SAAADI. The CDR3 contains 10 residues. CDR3 nucleotides: TGCGCCTCAGGGCCAGATACGCAGTATTTT. Amino acids: CASGPDTQYF.

In this sample, this clonotype turned up many times. The chain recombines TRBV5-1 with TRBJ1-1, with D uncertain. CDR1 is SGHRS, CDR2 YFSETQ, per germline. The length of the CDR3 is 16 residues. The V and J ends lost 1 base and 1 base respectively, with 14 bases between them. This CDR3 reads CASSLMTTTPNTEAFF. The CDR3 bases are TGCGCCAGCAGCTTGATGACAACTACGCCGAACACTGAAGCTTTCTTT. The whole variable domain, filled in from reference TRBV5-1 and TRBJ1-1, reads KAGVTQTPRYLIKTRGQQVTLSCSPISGHRSVSWYQQTPGQGLQFLFEYFSETQRNKGNFPGRFSGRQFSNSRSEMNVSTLELGDSALYLCASSLMTTTPNTEAFFGQGTRLTVV.

The chain employs TRBV20-1 and TRBJ2-7; the D gene could be TRBD1 or TRBD2 (5 bases each). The CDR3 runs 14 residues. The ends were cut back, 6 bases at V and 1 base at J, with 16 bases in the middle. The V gene's germline CDR1 is DFQATT and CDR2 SNEGSKA (reference sequence). The CDR3 spells CSALNAWGSYEQYF. As DNA, the CDR3 is TGCAGTGCCCTGAATGCGTGGGGGTCCTACGAGCAGTACTTC.

Ten or more counts support this clonotype. CDR3 in DNA: TGTGCCAGCAGCTTAGATCTGACTAGCGGGGGAACAAAAGAGACCCAGTACTTC. This sequence encodes CASSLDLTSGGTKETQYF. The V call is TRBV11-3, the J call TRBJ2-5; 12 nucleotides agree with TRBD2. The V gene's germline CDR1 is SGHNT and CDR2 YENEEA. CDR3 length: 18 residues. V dropped 0 bases and J dropped 3; count of bases not matched to a gene: 8.

This clonotype has a count of ten or more. This chain joins TRBV12-3 or TRBV12-4 and TRBJ1-2; TRBD1 matches at 8 bases. The V gene end was trimmed by 5 bases and the J gene end by 6 bases; junction bases not matched to a gene: 8. The CDR3 loop spans 14 amino acids. CDR3 DNA sequence: TGTGCCAGCAGTATCGACAGGGGCGAAGATGGCTACACCTTC. Amino acids: CASSIDRGEDGYTF.

This clonotype has just a few counts. The chain combines TRBV12-5 with TRBJ1-1, with D unresolved. The CDR3 extends over 12 amino acids. V was pared by 3 bases and J by 9 bases, with 11 bases between. Germline V lookup: CDR1 LGHNT, CDR2 FRNRAP. CDR3 bases: TGTGCTAGTGGTTTCAGTTCCGATAAAGCTTTCTTT. This gives the protein CASGFSSDKAFF.

This clonotype was found once. V gene TRBV5-5 combines with J gene TRBJ2-6; D remains unclear. Trimming removed 0 bases from V and 0 bases from J, with 16 bases in between. Germline loops: CDR1 SGHKS, CDR2 YYEKEE (reference sequence). CDR3 length equals 19 residues. The CDR3 region is CASSLAVVSASSGANVLTF. The CDR3 nucleotides are TGTGCCAGCAGCTTGGCCGTGGTTTCAGCCAGCTCTGGGGCCAACGTCCTGACTTTC.

This clonotype was seen more than once but under ten times. The chain joins TRBV6-1 to TRBJ2-6; no reliable D call. The germline V and J ends were trimmed by 3 bases and 0 bases, with 12 bases remaining between them. CDR3 length equals 17 residues. Germline V gene data show CDR1 as MNHNS and CDR2 as SASEGT. As DNA, the CDR3 is TGTGCCAGCAGTGAGAATAGTCGACTCTCTGGGGCCAACGTCCTGACTTTC. Translated: CASSENSRLSGANVLTF.

This clonotype was seen many times. V usage is TRBV18 and J usage is TRBJ2-7; D remains unclear. The CDR3 runs 13 residues. Germline values: CDR1 KGHSH, CDR2 LQKENI. V shed 8 bases and J shed 1 base, with 12 bases lying between them. The chain's CDR3 is CASSSGQSYEQYF. Here the CDR3 DNA reads TGTGCCAGCAGTTCCGGGCAGTCCTACGAGCAGTACTTC.